The 26 T cell receptor beta chains in this list originate from one sample, sequenced in a study of response to subunit inactivated influenza vaccine (dated by TCRdb to between 2017 and 2018). Library prep was done by RT-PCR. The sequencer listed for this sample is Illumina HiSeq 2500. TCRdb reanalyzed the raw reads on its own, using fastp at Q25 for trimming and MiXCR for clone calling, and kept in-frame beta chains. Under each unique CDR3 protein, matching rows form one entry showing the most common genes and DNA. Across this sample there are approximately 730,000 distinct CDR3 sequences, with approximately 15% seen only once. Less than 9% of the sample is in the top ten clones. The sequenced sample was PBMCs from blood, obtained 14 to 15 days before vaccination. The receptors were gathered from a man aged 50-59 years who received an inactivated influenza vaccine. Donor details come from another sample of the same person, matched by shared clones.

This clonotype was observed at least ten times. J is TRBJ2-2 and V is TRBV28; tentative D call: TRBD1 (7 bases). The CDR3 spans 14 residues. Germline V lookup: CDR1 MDHEN, CDR2 SYDVKM. Trimming removed 6 bases from V and 7 bases from J, with 15 bases in between. This CDR3 is CASSPPGGLGELFF. The CDR3 DNA is TGTGCCAGCAGCCCCCCAGGGGGGCTCGGGGAGCTGTTTTTT.

In its sample, this clonotype was seen many times. The V and J genes are TRBV3-1 and TRBJ1-3; 7 bases fit TRBD1. CDR3 length: 15 residues. The junction had 4 bases not matched to a gene; V was cut back by 5 bases and J by 0 bases. Per the germline V gene, CDR1 is LGHDT and CDR2 is YNNKEL (reference sequence). CDR3 in DNA: TGTGCCAGCAGCTTTGGGACAGTCTCTGGAAACACCATATATTTT. Translated: CASSFGTVSGNTIYF. The full variable domain, in which reference TRBV3-1 and TRBJ1-3 provide the parts outside the CDR3, is DTAVSQTPKYLVTQMGNDKSIKCEQNLGHDTMYWYKQDSKKFLKIMFSYNNKELIINETVPNRFSPKSPDKAHLNLHINSLELGDSAVYFCASSFGTVSGNTIYFGEGSWLTVV.

This clonotype showed up just a few times. The V gene is TRBV20-1, the J gene TRBJ2-5; 15 nucleotides line up with TRBD2. The CDR3 has 15 residues. V dropped 7 bases and J dropped 2; count of bases not matched to a gene: 5. Germline V lookup: CDR1 DFQATT, CDR2 SNEGSKA (reference sequence). The DNA for the CDR3 is TGCAGTGTCCTTGGACTAGCGGGGGGGCAAGAGACCCAGTACTTC. The encoded protein is CSVLGLAGGQETQYF.

This clonotype was seen a few times. This chain uses TRBV30 with TRBJ1-2, with D possibly being TRBD1 (6 bases). CDR3 length: 13 amino acids. Germline assignment: CDR1 GTSNPN and CDR2 SVGIG (reference sequence). Trimming left V 2 bases short and J 3 bases short, with 10 bases between. The CDR3: CAWSRTADYGYTF. CDR3 sequence (DNA): TGTGCCTGGAGTAGGACAGCGGACTATGGCTACACCTTC.

Many counts were recorded for this clonotype. This chain links TRBV7-9 with TRBJ2-1; D not resolved. Germline V lookup: CDR1 SEHNR, CDR2 FQNEAQ (reference sequence). Trimming left V 2 bases short and J 9 bases short, with 11 bases between. This CDR3 has 13 amino acids. This chain's CDR3 is CASSLQYPTEQFF. The DNA for the CDR3 is TGTGCCAGCAGCTTACAATACCCCACTGAGCAGTTCTTC.

This clonotype was seen many times. The rearrangement joins TRBV20-1 to TRBJ1-1, with D perhaps matching TRBD1 (5 bases). Trimming shortened V by 5 bases and J by 2 bases, and 12 bases separated the two germline ends. Germline V gives CDR1 DFQATT, CDR2 SNEGSKA (reference sequence). This CDR3 spans 13 amino acids. CDR3 loop: CSAGGLRNTEAFF. CDR3 DNA sequence: TGCAGTGCTGGGGGACTGAGAAACACTGAAGCTTTCTTT.

The CDR3 protein is CASSWTSGSSEQYF. DNA for the CDR3: TGTGCCAGCAGCTGGACTAGCGGGAGCTCGGAGCAGTACTTC. The rearrangement links TRBV11-2 to TRBJ2-7; 13 bases line up with TRBD2. The V gene's germline CDR1 is SGHAT and CDR2 FQNNGV. V dropped 4 bases and J dropped 7; count of bases not matched to a gene: 4. The CDR3 consists of 14 residues.

The table lists this clonotype with a few counts. This chain uses TRBV28 with TRBJ2-7; 13 bases align to TRBD2. V was clipped by 7 bases and J by 5 bases; unmatched bases: 8. Per the germline V gene, CDR1 is MDHEN and CDR2 is SYDVKM. This CDR3 region has 15 residues. The CDR3 loop reads CASTKPGLAGHEQYF. The CDR3 DNA reads TGTGCCAGCACCAAACCGGGACTAGCGGGACACGAGCAGTACTTC.

The sample holds a few counts of this clonotype. V gene TRBV20-1 combines with J gene TRBJ1-5; possible D gene TRBD1, 5 bases. There are 15 residues in the CDR3. V lost 2 bases and J lost 3, with 14 bases in between. The germline V gene encodes CDR1 DFQATT and CDR2 SNEGSKA (reference sequence). The CDR3, as DNA: TGCAGTGCTAGATACACCGGCAGGGACAATCAGCCCCAGCATTTT. This translates into CSARYTGRDNQPQHF.

A single count supports this clonotype. The chain is built from TRBV15 and TRBJ2-7; 7 bases agree with TRBD2. Germline CDR1 and CDR2: LNHNV and YYDKDF (reference sequence). CDR3 length: 17 amino acids. The ends lost 5 bases at V and 3 bases at J; junction bases unmatched: 16. The CDR3 bases are TGTGCCACCAGCGAAGGGACGGGGCTAGCGGTATTCTACGAGCAGTACTTC. It yields the protein CATSEGTGLAVFYEQYF.

The rearrangement links TRBV15 to TRBJ2-1; the D gene is possibly TRBD1 (5 bases). Germline-derived CDR1 and CDR2 are LNHNV and YYDKDF (reference sequence). Trimming stripped 3 bases from V and 8 bases from J, with 11 bases between. The CDR3 runs to 13 residues. The CDR3, as DNA: TGTGCCACCAGCAGGGGGCCCTTCGATGAGCAGTTCTTC. As protein: CATSRGPFDEQFF. Full variable domain (rest looked up from reference TRBV15 and TRBJ2-1): DAMVIQNPRYQVTQFGKPVTLSCSQTLNHNVMYWYQQKSSQAPKLLFHYYDKDFNNEADTPDNFQSRRPNTSFCFLDIRSPGLGDTAMYLCATSRGPFDEQFFGPGTRLTVL.

The J gene is TRBJ1-4, the V gene TRBV12-3 or TRBV12-4; D may be TRBD1 (5 bases). The CDR3 contains 15 residues. V lost 7 bases to trimming and J lost 8 bases, with 20 bases between them. CDR3 sequence reads: CASTRGEGIGEKLFF. DNA of the CDR3: TGTGCCAGCACCCGGGGGGAAGGGATTGGCGAAAAACTGTTTTTT.

The chain has TRBV7-9 and TRBJ2-2; tentative D call: TRBD1 (6 bases). The CDR3 consists of 15 residues. V was pared by 2 bases and J by 1 base, with 8 bases between. CDR1 SEHNR and CDR2 FQNEAQ come from the germline V gene (reference sequence). The CDR3 loop reads CASSLQGLNTGELFF. CDR3 nucleotides: TGTGCCAGCAGCTTACAGGGGTTGAACACCGGGGAGCTGTTTTTT.

The chain carries TRBV12-3 or TRBV12-4 and TRBJ2-1; 14 bases fit TRBD2. There are 16 residues in the CDR3. V shed 5 bases and J 4 bases; nucleotides not matched to a gene: 4. The CDR3 loop is CASSGLAGGEYNEQFF. Here the CDR3 DNA reads TGTGCCAGCAGTGGACTAGCGGGGGGTGAGTACAATGAGCAGTTCTTC.

This clonotype has only a few counts. This chain connects TRBV20-1 to TRBJ2-5; 8 bases fit TRBD2. The V segment lost 0 bases and the J segment 5 bases; nucleotides outside the gene matches: 20. Germline values: CDR1 DFQATT, CDR2 SNEGSKA (reference sequence). CDR3 size: 19 residues. Here the CDR3 reads CSARDRNSGTTLTWETQYF. In DNA form, the CDR3 reads TGCAGTGCTAGAGATAGGAATAGCGGGACCACACTGACATGGGAGACCCAGTACTTC.

The chain links TRBV18 to TRBJ2-3; TRBD2 agrees at 8 bases. Looked up from germline, CDR1 is KGHSH and CDR2 is LQKENI. This CDR3 has 17 amino acids. The trim removed 3 bases at V and 6 bases at J, leaving 14 bases unmatched. The CDR3 nucleotides are TGTGCCAGCTCACCTCGAGCGGGGGCCCCACCGGGGGATACGCAGTATTTT. Its protein product is CASSPRAGAPPGDTQYF.

This clonotype has a handful of counts. The gene calls are TRBV7-2 and TRBJ1-4, with unresolved D. Per the germline V gene, CDR1 is SGHTA and CDR2 is FQGNSA. The ends were cut back, 1 base at V and 6 bases at J, with 6 bases in the middle. CDR3 size: 13 residues. The chain's CDR3 is CASSLVAYEKLFF. The CDR3 DNA is TGTGCCAGCAGCTTAGTGGCATATGAAAAACTGTTTTTT.

The chain joins TRBV5-1 to TRBJ2-5; the D gene could be TRBD1 or TRBD2 (5 bases each). The germline CDR1 and CDR2 sequences are SGHRS and YFSETQ. V was pared by 4 bases and J by 3 bases, with 10 bases between. This CDR3 is built from 13 residues. CDR3 residues: CASSQGREETQYF. The DNA for the CDR3 is TGCGCCAGCAGCCAGGGACGGGAAGAGACCCAGTACTTC.

The chain's CDR3 is CSVELAGGPVYEQYF. In nucleotides, the CDR3 is TGCAGCGTTGAACTAGCGGGAGGGCCGGTATACGAGCAGTACTTC. The chain links TRBV29-1 to TRBJ2-7, with 12 bases matching TRBD2. CDR3 length: 15 residues. V shed 2 bases, J shed 4 bases, and the junction held 6 bases outside the gene matches. Germline assignment: CDR1 SQVTM and CDR2 ANQGSEA.

This clonotype was seen at least ten times. The V gene is TRBV7-9, the J gene TRBJ2-7; 11 bases match TRBD2. With 1 base clipped from V and 2 bases from J, the junction kept 1 base outside the gene matches. CDR1 is SEHNR, CDR2 FQNEAQ, per germline (reference sequence). This CDR3 contains 15 residues. This CDR3 reads CASSLVTSGTYEQYF. CDR3 sequence (DNA): TGTGCCAGCAGCTTAGTGACTAGCGGGACCTACGAGCAGTACTTC.

V usage is TRBV15 and J usage is TRBJ2-5; 9 positions match TRBD2. This CDR3 has 16 residues. CDR1 is LNHNV and CDR2 is YYDKDF in the germline V gene (reference sequence). J was trimmed by 8 bases and V by 0 bases; bases with no gene match: 10. DNA for the CDR3: TGTGCCACCAGCAGAGATCTGGGACTAGCAGGCTCAACCCAGTACTTC. It specifies CATSRDLGLAGSTQYF.

There are a few counts of this clonotype. The V call is TRBV24-1, the J call TRBJ2-1; a weak D match, TRBD2 (6 bases). The germline CDR1 and CDR2 sequences are KGHDR and SFDVKD. V lost 4 bases and J lost 8, with 20 bases in between. The CDR3 spans 16 residues. Written as DNA, the CDR3 is TGTGCCACCAGTGACCCGTCGGGACTCAAGGAGGATGAGCAGTTCTTC. This gives the protein CATSDPSGLKEDEQFF.

The V gene is TRBV11-2, the J gene TRBJ2-3, with D perhaps assigned TRBD1 or TRBD2 (6 bases each). This CDR3 is 15 amino acids long. CDR1 is SGHAT, CDR2 FQNNGV, per germline. Trimming took off 2 bases at V and 3 bases at J, with 12 bases between the two ends. As DNA, the CDR3 is TGTGCCAGCAGCTTAAAAGGGGGGCGAACAGATACGCAGTATTTT. Amino acids: CASSLKGGRTDTQYF.

The chain links TRBV11-2 to TRBJ1-2, with a possible D match to TRBD1 (5 bases). Germline assignment: CDR1 SGHAT and CDR2 FQNNGV. V was trimmed by 3 bases and J by 6 bases, leaving 11 bases between them. This CDR3 has 13 amino acids. The CDR3 region has the DNA TGTGCCAGCAGCTTTGCAGGGATTAATGGCTACACCTTC. Protein: CASSFAGINGYTF.

In its sample, this clonotype was seen many times. The V call is TRBV2, the J call TRBJ2-2; D is undetermined. V was shortened by 6 bases and J by 0 bases, with 8 bases between the two germline ends. In germline, CDR1 is SNHLY, CDR2 FYNNEI. There are 14 residues in the CDR3. CDR3 sequence (DNA): TGTGCCAGCAGAAGGACGACGAACACCGGGGAGCTGTTTTTT. This gives the protein CASRRTTNTGELFF. The variable domain in full, completed from reference TRBV2 and TRBJ2-2, reads EPEVTQTPSHQVTQMGQEVILRCVPISNHLYFYWYRQILGQKVEFLVSFYNNEISEKSEIFDDQFSVERPDGSNFTLKIRSTKLEDSAMYFCASRRTTNTGELFFGEGSRLTVL.

This clonotype showed up just a few times. This chain uses TRBV2 with TRBJ2-2; D perhaps matches TRBD2 (5 bases). From germline, CDR1 is SNHLY and CDR2 FYNNEI. This CDR3 spans 12 amino acids. The V and J ends lost 5 bases and 13 bases respectively, with 14 bases between them. In DNA form, the CDR3 reads TGTGCCAGCAGTTCGGGCGAGGGTGGGCTGTTTTTT. Protein sequence: CASSSGEGGLFF.